This is a list of T cell receptor beta chains from one sample in a study of cytomegalovirus exposure and HLA in healthy donors. The assay was immunoSEQ multiplex PCR, and TCRdb's table has in-frame clones only and misses some. The sample lists around 190,000 clones, roughly 82% seen once, with more than 0.4% in the top ten. Sequencing input: PBMCs. These receptors came from a woman between 50 and 59 years old in good health and CMV-seronegative. Each CDR3 is given with its conserved first and last residue. Fields, in order: J gene, clone size, V gene, D gene, CDR3 DNA, CDR3 protein. A D gene is named only where the DNA matches it firmly. A clone size is listed for some rows: how often the clone was seen (once, few, many), or a class if it is expanded.

>TRBJ1-3|NA|TRBV18|NA
TGTGCCAGCTCACCACCGAATTCGGGACAATTCTCTGGAAACACCATATATTTT
CASSPPNSGQFSGNTIYF
>TRBJ2-1|NA|TRBV5-4|TRBD2
TGTGCCAGCAGCTTATCTAGCGGGGGGGCCCATGAGCAGTTCTTC
CASSLSSGGAHEQFF
>TRBJ1-1|few|TRBV6-6|NA
TGTGCCAGCAACACCCTCAGGGGAACTGAAGCTTTCTTT
CASNTLRGTEAFF
>TRBJ2-1|NA|TRBV29-1|NA
TGCAGCTATAAAAATTACAATGAGCAGTTCTTC
CSYKNYNEQFF
>TRBJ1-4|NA|TRBV19|NA
TGTGCCAGTAGTATGGGCAGACCTAATGAAAAACTGTTTTTT
CASSMGRPNEKLFF
>TRBJ1-2|NA|TRBV27|NA
TGTGCCAGCAGCCAACGAGGCGGATTCTATGGCTACACCTTC
CASSQRGGFYGYTF
>TRBJ1-2|NA|TRBV7-2|NA
TGTGCCAGCAGCTTGGCAGGGGCCTCCCTCCGTGGCTACACCTTC
CASSLAGASLRGYTF
>TRBJ2-2|NA|TRBV7-3|NA
TGTGCCAGCAGCCCAACGAACACCGGGGAGCTGTTTTTT
CASSPTNTGELFF
>TRBJ1-1|NA|TRBV7-2|NA
TGTGCCAGCAGCCGCTATCCACCTAACACTGAAGCTTTCTTT
CASSRYPPNTEAFF
>TRBJ1-3|NA|TRBV5-1|NA
TGCGCCAGCAGCTCGGGGGGATCTGGAAACACCATATATTTT
CASSSGGSGNTIYF
>TRBJ2-5|NA|TRBV11-1|TRBD2
TGTGCCAGCAGCCTAGGGACTAGCGGGTCTCAAGAGACCCAGTACTTC
CASSLGTSGSQETQYF
>TRBJ1-6|NA|TRBV21-1|NA
TGTGCCAGCAGCCGCCTTGGGACAGGGGCCTCACCCCTCCACTTT
CASSRLGTGASPLHF
>TRBJ2-7|NA|TRBV6-5|NA
TGTGCCAGCAGTCCAGACATTCTGGACGAGCAGTACTTC
CASSPDILDEQYF
>TRBJ2-1|once|TRBV10-3|TRBD1
TGTGCCATCAGTCACGACAGGGGGTCCTACAATGAGCAGTTCTTC
CAISHDRGSYNEQFF
>TRBJ2-2|NA|TRBV5-6|NA
TGTGCCAGCAGCTTCAAGATCAGGGACTTCACCGGGGAGCTGTTTTTT
CASSFKIRDFTGELFF
>TRBJ2-3|NA|TRBV27|NA
TGTGCCAGCAGCCCAGGCAGGGATGGCGATACGCAGTATTTT
CASSPGRDGDTQYF
>TRBJ2-7|NA|TRBV7-9|NA
TGTGCCAGCAGCCCCCGCACAAGCTCCTACGAGCAGTACTTC
CASSPRTSSYEQYF
>TRBJ2-3|NA|TRBV7-3|TRBD2
TGTGCCAGCAGCTCCGGCGGGAGGGACACAGATACGCAGTATTTT
CASSSGGRDTDTQYF
>TRBJ2-5|NA|TRBV5-1|TRBD2
TGCGCCAGCAGCCCAAGTCCGGGAGGGGAGACCCAGTACTTC
CASSPSPGGETQYF
>TRBJ2-1|NA|TRBV5-1|TRBD2
TGCGCCAGCAAGGGAAGTAGCGGGAGGGGTAATGAGCAGTTCTTC
CASKGSSGRGNEQFF
>TRBJ2-3|NA|TRBV5-1|NA
TGCGCCAGCAGCGAAGCCGGGTCCATAGATACGCAGTATTTT
CASSEAGSIDTQYF
>TRBJ1-5|few|TRBV5-1|NA
TGCGCCAGCAGCTTGGCGGGTGGGAATCAGCCCCAGCATTTT
CASSLAGGNQPQHF
>TRBJ2-3|NA|TRBV7-3|TRBD2
TGTGCCAGCAGCTCACGTGCGGGGGGGCACACAGATACGCAGTATTTT
CASSSRAGGHTDTQYF
>TRBJ1-2|NA|TRBV7-9|TRBD1
TGTGCCAGCAGCTTCGGAGGCTCAGGGGGCCATGGCTACACCTTC
CASSFGGSGGHGYTF
>TRBJ1-2|NA|TRBV4-3|NA
TGCGCCAGCAGCCTATCGCGAGACAGTAACGTTTATGGCTACACCTTC
CASSLSRDSNVYGYTF
>TRBJ2-7|once|TRBV5-6|NA
TGTGCCAGCAGCTTGGAGCCGGGAAGATCCTACGAGCAGTACTTC
CASSLEPGRSYEQYF
>TRBJ1-1|NA|TRBV7-2|NA
TGTGCCAGCAGCCTCAATGGACAGCTCACTGAAGCTTTCTTT
CASSLNGQLTEAFF
>TRBJ1-1|NA|TRBV9|TRBD1
TGTGCCAGCAGCGTCGACAGGGGACAAGCTTTCTTT
CASSVDRGQAFF
>TRBJ1-2|few|TRBV5-1|TRBD1
TGCGCCAGCAGCTCTACGGTCCAGGGGGCGCTTGGCTACACCTTC
CASSSTVQGALGYTF
>TRBJ2-7|NA|TRBV18|NA
TGTGCCAGCTCACCACGTGGGGCAGGGTTTCCCTACGAGCAGTACTTC
CASSPRGAGFPYEQYF
>TRBJ2-5|NA|TRBV5-1|TRBD1
TGCGCCAGCAGCTTGAGGTGGGACAGCCAAGAGACCCAGTACTTC
CASSLRWDSQETQYF
>TRBJ1-5|NA|TRBV19|NA
TGTGCCAGTAGTGGTCGGTGGAGCAATCAGCCCCAGCATTTT
CASSGRWSNQPQHF
>TRBJ2-5|NA|TRBV30|NA
TGTGCCTGGAGTCGAGAGACCCAGTACTTC
CAWSRETQYF
>TRBJ1-5|NA|TRBV7-9|NA
TGTGCCAGCAGCGACGGGGGGAGTTCAGACCAGCATTTT
CASSDGGSSDQHF
>TRBJ1-2|NA|TRBV10-3|NA
TGTGCCATCAGCATACAGGGAGCTAACTATGGCTACACCTTC
CAISIQGANYGYTF
>TRBJ1-2|NA|TRBV27|TRBD1
TGTGCCAGCAGTTCTAATCTCCCCGCGGCCCCAGGACAGGGGAACTATGGCTACACCTTC
CASSSNLPAAPGQGNYGYTF
>TRBJ1-1|NA|TRBV16|NA
TGTGCCAGCAGCCCTCGGGGGGGGGACACTGAAGCTTTCTTT
CASSPRGGDTEAFF
>TRBJ2-2|NA|TRBV30|NA
TGTGCCTGGAGTAAGGGGACGAACACCGGGGAGCTGTTTTTT
CAWSKGTNTGELFF
>TRBJ1-1|NA|TRBV2|NA
TGTGCCAGCAGAAACACAGGGAACACTGAAGCTTTCTTT
CASRNTGNTEAFF
>TRBJ2-2|NA|TRBV2|NA
TGTGCCAGCAGCCAAGCCCTAGGGGGCACCGGGGAGCTGTTTTTT
CASSQALGGTGELFF
>TRBJ2-1|NA|TRBV5-6|TRBD2
TGTGCCAGCAGCTTGGGCACTAGCGGGCACTCCTACAATGAGCAGTTCTTC
CASSLGTSGHSYNEQFF
>TRBJ1-4|once|TRBV5-1|NA
TGCGCCAGCAGCTTGACAGGGAGTAATGAAAAACTGTTTTTT
CASSLTGSNEKLFF
>TRBJ2-2|NA|TRBV7-9|NA
TGTTCCAGCAGCTTAAGTCCAAACAGGAACACCGGGGAGCTGTTTTTT
CSSSLSPNRNTGELFF
>TRBJ2-7|NA|TRBV5-1|NA
TGCGCCAGCAGCCTCCTATTAACCTCCTACGAGCAGTACTTC
CASSLLLTSYEQYF
>TRBJ2-3|NA|TRBV7-7|NA
TGTGCTAGCAGCTTCCTCCAGACAGATACGCAGTATTTT
CASSFLQTDTQYF
>TRBJ1-5|NA|TRBV28|NA
TGTGCCTTGCAGGGGAGAGGTCAGCCCCAGCATTTT
CALQGRGQPQHF
>TRBJ2-2|NA|TRBV28|TRBD1
TGTGCCAGCAGCGAATCCGGGACAGGGAATACCGGGGAGCTGTTTTTT
CASSESGTGNTGELFF
>TRBJ2-7|few|TRBV27|TRBD1
TGTGCCAGCAGTTTCAAGGGGGCGAACTACGAGCAGTACTTC
CASSFKGANYEQYF
>TRBJ2-7|NA|TRBV5-1|NA
TGCGCCAGCAGCTTGGAAGGGGCTGGCTACGAGCAGTACTTC
CASSLEGAGYEQYF
>TRBJ2-7|NA|TRBV9|TRBD2
TGTGCCAGCAGCGTAGGGGGGACTAGCGACTACGAGCAGTACTTC
CASSVGGTSDYEQYF
>TRBJ2-7|NA|TRBV28|NA
TGTGCCAGCAGTTTTCCGGGAGTCGAGCAGTACTTC
CASSFPGVEQYF
>TRBJ2-3|NA|TRBV11-3|TRBD2
TGTGCCAGCAGCTTAGGATTTGGGGACTACCGCACAGATACGCAGTATTTT
CASSLGFGDYRTDTQYF
>TRBJ2-7|NA|TRBV2|NA
TGTGCCAGCGCCACTGGAGGGCGTGTCGAGCAGTACTTC
CASATGGRVEQYF
>TRBJ2-5|NA|TRBV11-1|NA
TGTGCCAGCAGCAGGGGGGAGACCCAGTACTTC
CASSRGETQYF
>TRBJ2-3|NA|TRBV2|NA
TGTGGGTGGGTCGAGGCAGACGATACGCAGTATTTT
CGWVEADDTQYF
>TRBJ2-3|NA|TRBV5-4|NA
TGTGCCAGCAGCCCACTTACTAGCACAGATACGCAGTATTTT
CASSPLTSTDTQYF
>TRBJ2-5|few|TRBV7-3|NA
TGTGCCAGCAGCTTGTTCACGGGAGTGGGGGAGACCCAGTACTTC
CASSLFTGVGETQYF